These 10 T cell receptor beta chains were all obtained from the same sample, sequenced in a study of blood T cell repertoires in COVID-19. Assay used: immunoSEQ multiplex PCR; TCRdb lists only in-frame clones, some missing. The data contain 200,000 to 250,000 clones, approximately 80% of them seen just once; the ten biggest clones take up 10% to 15%. The specimen sequenced was peripheral blood. All receptors derive from a human donor in a cohort sampled during active COVID-19.

V usage is TRBV14 and J usage is TRBJ1-1; D perhaps matches TRBD1 (5 bases). V lost 5 bases and J 7 bases, leaving 11 bases between the germline ends. Germline loops: CDR1 SGHDN, CDR2 FVKESK. The CDR3 runs to 12 residues. The CDR3 is CASSTSGNEAFF. CDR3 DNA sequence: TGTGCCAGCAGCACTTCAGGGAATGAAGCTTTCTTT.

This chain connects TRBV12-5 to TRBJ2-2; a weak D match, TRBD2 (6 bases). The CDR3 totals 13 residues. Germline V CDR1 and CDR2: LGHNT, FRNRAP. The V end was cut by 2 bases, the J end by 8 bases, with 9 bases between. The CDR3, as DNA: TGTGCTAGTGGTTTGTCACTAGCAGGGGAGCTGTTTTTT. This codes for CASGLSLAGELFF.

This rearrangement joins TRBV30 to TRBJ1-6, with D uncertain. This CDR3 contains 14 residues. V shed 7 bases and J shed 0 bases, with 10 bases lying between them. Germline loops: CDR1 GTSNPN, CDR2 SVGIG (reference sequence). As DNA, the CDR3 is TGTGCCTCGTCACGAGACTCCTATAATTCACCCCTCCACTTT. Amino acids: CASSRDSYNSPLHF. Combining the CDR3 with reference TRBV30 and TRBJ1-6 gives the whole variable domain SQTIHQWPATLVQPVGSPLSLECTVEGTSNPNLYWYRQAAGRGLQLLFYSVGIGQISSEVPQNLSASRPQDRQFILSSKKLLLSDSGFYLCASSRDSYNSPLHFGNGTRLTVT.

The chain joins TRBV5-8 to TRBJ1-3, with D possibly matching TRBD1 (6 bases). The V end lost 0 bases, the J end lost 0 bases, and 10 bases lay between the germline ends. Germline V gene lookup returns CDR1 SGHTS and CDR2 YDEGEE. The CDR3 totals 16 residues. The DNA of the CDR3 is TGTGCCAGCAGCTTGGGAACAGGGAGCTCTGGAAACACCATATATTTT. Amino acids: CASSLGTGSSGNTIYF.

This chain joins TRBV4-3 and TRBJ1-1; no clear D gene. There are 14 residues in the CDR3. V was shortened by 0 bases and J by 2 bases, with 7 bases between the two germline ends. CDR1 is LGHNA, CDR2 YSLEER, per germline. CDR3 region: CASSQDTANTEAFF. CDR3 in DNA: TGCGCCAGCAGCCAAGATACAGCTAACACTGAAGCTTTCTTT.

The gene calls are TRBV18 and TRBJ2-7, with 7 bases identical to TRBD1. V dropped 6 bases and J dropped 2; count of bases not matched to a gene: 7. The germline V gene encodes CDR1 KGHSH and CDR2 LQKENI. This CDR3 region has 14 residues. The CDR3 region has the DNA TGTGCCAGCTCGTCGACAGGGCCAACCTACGAGCAGTACTTC. Translated, it gives CASSSTGPTYEQYF. The entire variable domain, with the rest obtained from reference TRBV18 and TRBJ2-7, is as follows: NAGVMQNPRHLVRRRGQEARLRCSPMKGHSHVYWYRQLPEEGLKFMVYLQKENIIDESGMPKERFSAEFPKEGPSILRIQQVVRGDSAAYFCASSSTGPTYEQYFGPGTRLTVT.

As regards this clone: Other nucleotide sequences in the sample specify the same CDR3. The CDR3 region has the DNA TGTGCCATCTCGGGGATTAGCAATCAGCCCCAGCATTTT. This encodes CAISGISNQPQHF. This chain links TRBV10-3 with TRBJ1-5; no firm D call. Trimming pared 8 bases from V and 0 bases from J, leaving 8 bases between. This CDR3 spans 13 amino acids. Germline CDR1 reads ENHRY; CDR2 reads SYGVKD.

V and J are TRBV19 and TRBJ2-3; no firm D call. V was trimmed by 1 base and J by 3 bases, leaving 11 bases between them. Germline CDR1 and CDR2: LNHDA and SQIVND (reference sequence). This CDR3 has 15 residues. CDR3 protein: CASSIGQALTDTQYF. The CDR3 DNA reads TGTGCCAGTAGTATAGGCCAAGCCCTAACAGATACGCAGTATTTT.

J is TRBJ1-2 and V is TRBV28; TRBD1 might be the D (5 bases). The germline V gene encodes CDR1 MDHEN and CDR2 SYDVKM. This CDR3 region has 15 residues. V was cut by 2 bases and J by 0 bases, with 10 bases left in between. In DNA, the CDR3 is TGTGCCAGCAGTTTAGTACAGGAATCTAACTATGGCTACACCTTC. Translation: CASSLVQESNYGYTF.

The chain links TRBV9 to TRBJ1-1; weak D call: TRBD1 (5 bases). The CDR3 totals 15 residues. V was clipped by 3 bases and J by 0 bases, with 12 bases between them. Germline V CDR1 and CDR2: SGDLS, YYNGEE. The CDR3 sequence is CASSARQSMNTEAFF. Here the CDR3 DNA reads TGTGCCAGCAGCGCGCGACAGTCAATGAACACTGAAGCTTTCTTT.